The 17 T cell receptor beta chains below were found in one sample sequenced in a study of CD8+ T cells in alopecia areata. cDNA reverse transcribed from extracted RNA served as the sequencing template. This table comes from immunoSEQ multiplex PCR, and its TCRdb copy is limited to in-frame clones, with some not included. The repertoire shows about 270,000 clones, none seen only once; the top ten take 1.2%. Pooled cutaneous lymph node cells were sorted using CD4, CD8alpha, NKG2D, NKG2ACE and other markers. The sequenced sample consisted of CD4+ T cells sorted from a lymph node. Receptors were obtained from a C3H/HeJ mouse with alopecia areata. Mice of this strain are of MHC haplotype H2-k.

This clone was seen more than once but under ten times. Mouse gene names apply. The read gets to within 3 residues of the CDR3 end, and the germline J gene fills in the rest. The V gene is TRBV13-3, the J gene TRBJ1-6, with D tentatively TRBD1 (5 bases). TRBJ1-6 is an ORF, and what it does is uncertain. Deletions cut 0 bases from V and 4 bases from J, with 8 bases between. The CDR3 contains 15 residues. Germline V CDR1 and CDR2: NNHDY, SYVADS. The sequenced CDR3 bases are TGTGCCAGCAGTGATGCGCAGGGTTATAATTCGCCC. It specifies CASSDAQGYNSP. The complete CDR3 sequence is CASSDAQGYNSPLYF.

On this clone: Gene names and germline match the mouse. Read data end 4 residues before the CDR3 end; the end is taken from the germline J gene. The sample holds other DNA sequences that translate to the same CDR3. This chain joins TRBV1 and TRBJ2-7, with a weak D call TRBD2 (5 bases). CDR3 length equals 12 residues. Germline CDR1 is NSQYPW and CDR2 is LRSPGD (reference sequence). The sequenced part of the CDR3 DNA is TGCACCTGCAGTGCATGGGGTTAT. Protein: CTCSAWGY. The CDR3 in full is CTCSAWGYEQYF.

This clone has only a few counts. The gene symbols are mouse symbols. The CDR3 end is not reached by the read, which stops 4 residues before it; the germline J gene fills it in. Other DNA sequences in the sample encode the same CDR3. V is TRBV4 and J is TRBJ2-3; TRBD1 agrees at 7 bases. Trimming at V came to 3 bases and at J to 3 bases, leaving 0 bases not matched to a gene. Germline CDR1 LGHDT, CDR2 YNNKQL (reference sequence). This CDR3 spans 13 amino acids. Incomplete CDR3 DNA: TGTGCCAGCAGCTACAGGGGGGCAGAA. Its translation is CASSYRGAE. The full CDR3 protein reads CASSYRGAETLYF. Filled out from reference TRBV4 and TRBJ2-3, the complete variable domain reads ETAVFQTPNYHVTQVGNEVSFNCKQTLGHDTMYWYKQDSKKLLKIMFSYNNKQLIVNETVPRRFSPQSSDKAHLNLRIKSVEPEDSAVYLCASSYRGAETLYFGSGTRLTVL.

This clone was recorded a few times. Mouse gene names apply. Read sequence stops 4 residues before the CDR3 end, and the germline J gene provides the missing end. Additional DNA sequences in this sample encode the identical CDR3. The chain links TRBV31 to TRBJ2-4; D may be TRBD1 (6 bases). The ends were cut back, 0 bases at V and 1 base at J, with 8 bases in the middle. The length of the CDR3 is 14 residues. CDR1 is GKSSPN and CDR2 is SITVG in the germline V gene. CDR3: CAWSLRTGQNTLYF. The part of the CDR3 DNA that was read is TGTGCCTGGAGTCTCCGGACAGGTCAAAAC. The full variable domain, with the rest looked up from reference TRBV31 and TRBJ2-4, is AQTIHQWPVAEIKAVGSPLSLGCTIKGKSSPNLYWYWQATGGTLQQLFYSITVGQVESVVQLNLSASRPKDDQFILSTEKLLLSHSGFYLCAWSLRTGQNTLYFGAGTRLSVL.

Only a few counts were recorded for this clone. These gene names are mouse names. The read terminates 4 residues before the CDR3 end, so the remaining end is supplied by the germline J gene. The V and J genes are TRBV13-2 and TRBJ2-5; 7 positions agree with TRBD2. Germline CDR1 NNHNN, CDR2 SYGAGS (reference sequence). V gave up 0 bases and J gave up 2 bases; unmatched junction bases: 3. This CDR3 is built from 15 residues. The covered CDR3 bases are TGTGCCAGCGGTGATGCTGGGGGATTCCAAGAC. It translates to CASGDAGGFQD. The whole CDR3 sequence is CASGDAGGFQDTQYF.

The table lists this clone with a few counts. Germline and genes here are mouse. The CDR3 end falls 4 residues outside the read, so it is completed with the germline J gene. The sample carries other DNA sequences with the same CDR3. The chain couples TRBV14 to TRBJ1-2; 7 bases line up with TRBD1. The CDR3 extends over 15 amino acids. The germline V gene encodes CDR1 SGHDT and CDR2 FRDEAV. Losses at the gene ends were 2 bases for V and 0 bases for J; bases not matched to a gene: 4. CDR3 DNA, as far as it was read: TGTGCCAGCAGTTTATCTGGGACAGCAAACTCC. Translated: CASSLSGTANS. The whole CDR3 sequence is CASSLSGTANSDYTF.

In its sample, this clone was seen many times. Gene labels here are mouse ones. The CDR3 end lies 4 residues beyond the end of the read and is filled in from the germline J gene. The rearrangement uses TRBV17 and TRBJ1-1; 9 bases align to TRBD1. Germline V gives CDR1 MNHDT, CDR2 YYDKIL. The length of the CDR3 is 15 residues. V trimming: 1 base; J trimming: 0 bases; junction bases outside the gene matches: 0. The CDR3 bases that were read are TGTGCTAGCAGTAGAGGACAGGGGGCAAACACA. Protein sequence: CASSRGQGANT. The whole CDR3 region reads CASSRGQGANTEVFF.

The table lists this clone with a few counts. The listed genes are named as in mouse. The read is 4 residues too short to cover the CDR3 end, so that end is filled in from the germline J gene. The chain is built from TRBV4 and TRBJ2-1, with TRBD1 matching 8 bases. CDR1 and CDR2 (germline): LGHDT, YNNKQL (reference sequence). The CDR3 is 12 amino acids. CDR3 in amino acids: CASSAGGAEQFF. The CDR3 bases that were read are TGTGCCAGCAGCGCAGGGGGCGCT.

Points on this clone: Mouse names are used for the genes. The DNA ends 4 residues before the CDR3 does, and the rest of the CDR3 is filled in from the germline J gene. This chain joins TRBV5 and TRBJ2-7; 11 bases match TRBD1. Trimming at V came to 0 bases and at J to 3 bases, leaving 1 base not matched to a gene. This CDR3 comprises 15 residues. The germline gives CDR1 LGHNA, CDR2 YNLKQL (reference sequence). The sequenced part of the CDR3 DNA is TGTGCCAGCAGCCAAGAGGGACAGGGGGTCTAT. Its protein product is CASSQEGQGVY. The entire CDR3 sequence reads CASSQEGQGVYEQYF.

A note on this clone: The listed genes are named as in mouse. The read falls 4 residues short of the CDR3 end, and the missing part is taken from the germline J gene. The gene calls are TRBV29 and TRBJ1-2; D is possibly TRBD1 (6 bases). Trimming left V 6 bases short and J 4 bases short, with 12 bases between. Germline CDR1 and CDR2: MSHET and SYDVDS. The CDR3 covers 13 residues. CDR3 amino acids: CASRQGGASDYTF. CDR3 DNA, as far as it was read: TGTGCTAGCAGACAGGGAGGAGCCTCC.

Turning to this clone: Germline and genes: mouse. The CDR3 extends 4 residues past the end of the read, so its final part is completed from the germline J gene. This chain links TRBV13-1 with TRBJ2-7; 8 nucleotides agree with TRBD1. The germline V gene has CDR1 NSHNY and CDR2 SYGAGN. V gave up 4 bases and J gave up 0 bases; unmatched junction bases: 3. This CDR3 contains 14 residues. The DNA read from the CDR3 is TGTGCCAGCAGTCTCAGGGGGCTCTCCTAT. This sequence encodes CASSLRGLSY. The entire CDR3 is CASSLRGLSYEQYF.

In this sample, this clone turned up many times. Germline and genes here are mouse. The read comes to an end 3 residues before the CDR3 does, leaving the germline J gene to fill in the end. J is TRBJ1-6 and V is TRBV13-1; 10 bases are a match to TRBD1. TRBJ1-6 is marked as an open reading frame, function uncertain. J lost 11 bases, V lost 2 bases, and 4 bases had no gene match. Germline lookup yields CDR1 NSHNY and CDR2 SYGAGN. The CDR3 extends over 14 amino acids. The part of the CDR3 DNA that was read is TGTGCCAGCAGTGAGGACAGGGGGAATCCGCCC. This translates into CASSEDRGNPP. In full, the CDR3 is CASSEDRGNPPLYF.

In its sample, this clone was seen a few times. Gene labels here are mouse ones. The read terminates 4 residues ahead of where the CDR3 ends, so the germline J gene completes it. The genes are TRBV13-1 and TRBJ2-5, with a tentative D call TRBD1 (6 bases). This CDR3 is 13 amino acids long. The germline CDR1 and CDR2 sequences are NSHNY and SYGAGN. CDR3 region: CASSDAGVDTQYF. The part of the CDR3 DNA that was read is TGTGCCAGCAGTGACGCAGGGGTGGAC.

Concerning this clone: Gene names are mouse gene names. Coverage ceases 4 residues before the CDR3 finishes, and the germline J gene fills in the end. V gene TRBV13-3 combines with J gene TRBJ2-5, with D unresolved. CDR1 and CDR2 from the germline V gene are NNHDY and SYVADS. CDR3 length equals 13 residues. V lost 2 bases and J lost 2, with 6 bases in between. CDR3 region: CASSEFLQDTQYF. The sequenced part of the CDR3 DNA is TGTGCCAGCAGTGAATTTCTCCAAGAC.

Comments on this clone: The listed genes are named as in mouse. The read stops 4 residues short of the end of the CDR3; the missing end is completed from the germline J gene. The rearrangement links TRBV19 to TRBJ1-2; 7 bases are a match to TRBD1. V shed 0 bases, J shed 1 base, and the junction held 3 bases outside the gene matches. Germline V lookup: CDR1 FNHDT, CDR2 SITEND (reference sequence). The CDR3 loop spans 15 amino acids. The covered CDR3 bases are TGTGCCAGCAGTATAGGGCAGGGGGGAAACTCC. Translation gives CASSIGQGGNS. The full CDR3 protein reads CASSIGQGGNSDYTF.

The table lists this clone with a few counts. Germline and genes here are mouse. The CDR3 end lies 3 residues beyond the end of the read and is filled in from the germline J gene. This chain joins TRBV13-2 and TRBJ1-6; D gene ambiguous. TRBJ1-6 is treated as an ORF (open reading frame) with a function not yet certain. Germline V CDR1 and CDR2: NNHNN, SYGAGS (reference sequence). V shed 0 bases and J shed 0 bases, with 7 bases lying between them. The CDR3 extends over 16 amino acids. Here the CDR3 reads CASGDGRLSYNSPLYF. Partial CDR3 DNA: TGTGCCAGCGGTGATGGCAGGCTTTCCTATAATTCGCCC.

This clone has more than one count but fewer than ten. Mouse germline and gene names are used. The read terminates 3 residues ahead of where the CDR3 ends, so the germline J gene completes it. Other DNA sequences within the sample encode an identical CDR3. The rearrangement uses TRBV13-3 and TRBJ1-6, with no clear D. TRBJ1-6 is treated as an ORF (open reading frame) with a function not yet certain. From germline, CDR1 is NNHDY and CDR2 SYVADS. The V gene lost 5 bases and the J gene lost 1 base, with 4 bases spanning the gap. CDR3 length: 13 residues. The CDR3: CASRQSYNSPLYF. CDR3 DNA (partial): TGTGCCAGCAGACAGTCCTATAATTCGCCC.